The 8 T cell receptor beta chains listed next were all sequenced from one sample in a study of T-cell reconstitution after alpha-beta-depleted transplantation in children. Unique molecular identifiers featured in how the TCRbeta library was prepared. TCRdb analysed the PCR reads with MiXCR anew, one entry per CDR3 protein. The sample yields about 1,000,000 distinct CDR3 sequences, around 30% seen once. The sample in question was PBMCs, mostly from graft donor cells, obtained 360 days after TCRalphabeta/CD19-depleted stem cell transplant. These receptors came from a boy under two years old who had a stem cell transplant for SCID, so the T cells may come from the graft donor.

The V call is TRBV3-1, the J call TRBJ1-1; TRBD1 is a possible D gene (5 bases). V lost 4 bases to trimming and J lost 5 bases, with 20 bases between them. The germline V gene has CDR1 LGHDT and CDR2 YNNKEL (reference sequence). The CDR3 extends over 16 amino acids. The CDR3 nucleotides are TGTGCCAGCAGCCTTTCGCGAGTGGGGGGGAGGACTGAAGCTTTCTTT. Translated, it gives CASSLSRVGGRTEAFF.

The CDR3 is CASSASGQAPLRSYNEQFF. The CDR3 region has the DNA TGTGCCAGCAGTGCCTCGGGACAGGCCCCTCTTCGCTCCTACAATGAGCAGTTCTTC. This chain uses TRBV25-1 with TRBJ2-1; 8 bases match TRBD1. The J segment lost 0 bases and the V segment lost 4 bases, leaving 14 bases of the junction unmatched. Per germline, CDR1 MGHDK and CDR2 SYGVNS. This CDR3 spans 19 amino acids. Full variable domain (outside the CDR3, taken from reference TRBV25-1 and TRBJ2-1): EADIYQTPRYLVIGTGKKITLECSQTMGHDKMYWYQQDPGMELHLIHYSYGVNSTEKGDLSSESTVSRIRTEHFPLTLESARPSHTSQYLCASSASGQAPLRSYNEQFFGPGTRLTVL.

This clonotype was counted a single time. DNA for the CDR3: TGTGCCAGCAGCGTGTTGGGGGCCGGGGAGCTGTTTTTT. It codes for CASSVLGAGELFF. The genes are TRBV9 and TRBJ2-2, with D perhaps given as TRBD1 or TRBD2 (5 bases each). V lost 2 bases to trimming and J lost 6 bases, with 8 bases between them. This CDR3 comprises 13 residues. Per germline, CDR1 SGDLS and CDR2 YYNGEE.

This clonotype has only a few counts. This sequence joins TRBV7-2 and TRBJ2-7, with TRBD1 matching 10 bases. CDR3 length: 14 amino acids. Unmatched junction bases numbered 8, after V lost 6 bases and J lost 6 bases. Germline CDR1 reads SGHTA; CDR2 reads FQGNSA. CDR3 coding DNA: TGTGCCAGCAGTCTCCGGGACAGGGGTAGCGAGCAGTACTTC. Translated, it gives CASSLRDRGSEQYF.

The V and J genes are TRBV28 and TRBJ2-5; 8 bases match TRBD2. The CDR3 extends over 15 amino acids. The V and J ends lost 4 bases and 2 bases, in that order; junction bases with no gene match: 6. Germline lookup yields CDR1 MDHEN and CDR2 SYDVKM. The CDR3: CASSSGGGTQETQYF. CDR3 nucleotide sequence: TGTGCCAGCAGTTCTGGCGGGGGGACACAAGAGACCCAGTACTTC. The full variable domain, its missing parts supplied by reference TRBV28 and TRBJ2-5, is DVKVTQSSRYLVKRTGEKVFLECVQDMDHENMFWYRQDPGLGLRLIYFSYDVKMKEKGDIPEGYSVSREKKERFSLILESASTNQTSMYLCASSSGGGTQETQYFGPGTRLLVL.

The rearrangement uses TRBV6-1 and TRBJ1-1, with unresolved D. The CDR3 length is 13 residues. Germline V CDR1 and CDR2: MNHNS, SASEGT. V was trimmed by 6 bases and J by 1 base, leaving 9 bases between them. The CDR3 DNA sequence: TGTGCCAGCAGCGTCCAGGCGAACACTGAAGCTTTCTTT. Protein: CASSVQANTEAFF.

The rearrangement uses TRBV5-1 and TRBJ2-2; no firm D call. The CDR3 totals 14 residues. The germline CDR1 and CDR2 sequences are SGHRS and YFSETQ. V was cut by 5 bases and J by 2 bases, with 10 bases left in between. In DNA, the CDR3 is TGCGCCAGCAGTCACGATCCTAACACCGGGGAGCTGTTTTTT. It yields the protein CASSHDPNTGELFF.

The CDR3 DNA sequence: TGTGCCAGCAGTCTTTCTGAGAGGGGGGCCACAGATACGCAGTATTTT. Translation: CASSLSERGATDTQYF. The chain joins TRBV4-2 to TRBJ2-3; either TRBD1 or TRBD2 may supply D (6 bases each). Trimming pared 6 bases from V and 2 bases from J, leaving 18 bases between. Germline values: CDR1 LGHNA, CDR2 YNFKEQ. The length of the CDR3 is 16 residues.